The text below deals with one T cell receptor (beta chain). Its antigen is unknown. From germline, CDR1 is SGHRS and CDR2 YFSETQ. There are 16 residues in the CDR3. V shed 0 bases and J shed 7 bases, with 14 bases lying between them. The source of the sample is a study of OX40 agonist ivuxolimab in advanced cancers. Notes on the study in general: Low normalized T-cell clonal expansion was also seen in some nonresponders.

Profiling relied on immunoSEQ multiplex PCR, and the TCRdb table lists in-frame clones only, not all of them. The data hold tens of thousands of clones, with roughly 82% observed a single time. The sequencing used CD4+ or CD8+ T cells sorted from blood, collected in a trial of the OX40 agonist ivuxolimab. This sequence was found in an adult with an advanced solid tumor such as melanoma, head and neck, liver or kidney cancer. The chain combines TRBV5-1 with TRBJ1-6, with D possibly being TRBD1 (6 bases). The CDR3 sequence is CASSLDGTRGNSPLHF. The CDR3 bases are TGCGCCAGCAGCTTGGACGGGACACGGGGAAATTCACCCCTCCACTTT.